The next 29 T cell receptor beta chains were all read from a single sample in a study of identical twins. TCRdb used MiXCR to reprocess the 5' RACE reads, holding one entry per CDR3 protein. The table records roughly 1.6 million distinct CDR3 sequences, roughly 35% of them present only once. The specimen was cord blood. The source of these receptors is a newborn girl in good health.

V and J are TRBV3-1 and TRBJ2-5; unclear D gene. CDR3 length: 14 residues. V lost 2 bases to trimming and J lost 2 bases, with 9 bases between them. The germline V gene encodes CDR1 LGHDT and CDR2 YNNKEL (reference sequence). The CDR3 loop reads CASSQSHLQETQYF. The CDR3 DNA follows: TGTGCCAGCAGCCAAAGCCATTTGCAAGAGACCCAGTACTTC.

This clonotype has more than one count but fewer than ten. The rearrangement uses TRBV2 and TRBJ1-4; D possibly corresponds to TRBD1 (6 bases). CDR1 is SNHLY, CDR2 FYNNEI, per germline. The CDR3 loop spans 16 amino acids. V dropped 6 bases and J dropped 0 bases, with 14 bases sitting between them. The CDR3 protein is CASSEDSTATNEKLFF. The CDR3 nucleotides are TGTGCCAGCAGCGAGGACAGTACTGCAACTAATGAAAAACTGTTTTTT.

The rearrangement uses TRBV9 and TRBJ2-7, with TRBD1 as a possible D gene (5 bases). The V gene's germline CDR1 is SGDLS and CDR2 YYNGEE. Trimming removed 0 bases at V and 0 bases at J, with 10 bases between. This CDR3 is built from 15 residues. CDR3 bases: TGTGCCAGCAGCGTAGGACAGCGCTCCTCCTACGAGCAGTACTTC. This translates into CASSVGQRSSYEQYF.

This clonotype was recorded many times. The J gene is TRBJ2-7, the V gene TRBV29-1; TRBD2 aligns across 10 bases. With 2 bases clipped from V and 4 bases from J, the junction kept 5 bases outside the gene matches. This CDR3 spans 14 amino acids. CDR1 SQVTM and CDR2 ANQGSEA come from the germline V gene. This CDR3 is CSVEWASGRYEQYF. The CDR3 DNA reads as TGCAGCGTTGAATGGGCTAGCGGGAGATACGAGCAGTACTTC.

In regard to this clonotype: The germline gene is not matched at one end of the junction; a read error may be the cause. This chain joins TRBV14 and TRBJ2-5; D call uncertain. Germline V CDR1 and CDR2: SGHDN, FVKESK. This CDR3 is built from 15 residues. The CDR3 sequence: CASSQEFRQQGTQYF. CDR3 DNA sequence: TGTGCCAGCAGCCAAGAATTCAGACAACAAGGGACCCAGTACTTC.

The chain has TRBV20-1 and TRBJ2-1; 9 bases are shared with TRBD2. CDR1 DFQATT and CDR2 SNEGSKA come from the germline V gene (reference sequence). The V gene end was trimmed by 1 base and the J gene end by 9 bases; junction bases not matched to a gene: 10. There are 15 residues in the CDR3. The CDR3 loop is CSARGQAGGPGEQFF. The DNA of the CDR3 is TGCAGTGCTAGAGGTCAAGCGGGGGGCCCAGGTGAGCAGTTCTTC.

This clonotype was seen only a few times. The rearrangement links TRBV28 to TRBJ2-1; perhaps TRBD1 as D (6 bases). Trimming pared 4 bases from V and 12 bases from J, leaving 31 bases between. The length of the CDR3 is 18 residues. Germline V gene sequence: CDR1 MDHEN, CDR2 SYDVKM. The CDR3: CASSSFGGTRFRQSGQFF. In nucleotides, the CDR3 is TGTGCCAGCAGTTCCTTTGGGGGCACACGATTCAGACAGTCCGGGCAGTTCTTC.

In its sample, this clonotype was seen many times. The CDR3: CASSETSGRTDTQYF. In DNA form, the CDR3 reads TGCGCCAGCAGCGAGACTAGCGGGAGAACAGATACGCAGTATTTT. The J gene is TRBJ2-3, the V gene TRBV5-1, with 12 nucleotides matching TRBD2. This CDR3 comprises 15 residues. Unmatched junction bases numbered 3, after V lost 4 bases and J lost 3 bases. The germline CDR1 and CDR2 sequences are SGHRS and YFSETQ.

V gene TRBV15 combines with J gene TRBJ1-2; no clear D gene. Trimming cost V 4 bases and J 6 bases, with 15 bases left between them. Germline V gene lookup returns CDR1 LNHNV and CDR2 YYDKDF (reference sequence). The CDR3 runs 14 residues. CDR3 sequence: CATSTLKQINGYTF. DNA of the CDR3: TGTGCCACCAGCACACTCAAACAAATTAATGGCTACACCTTC.

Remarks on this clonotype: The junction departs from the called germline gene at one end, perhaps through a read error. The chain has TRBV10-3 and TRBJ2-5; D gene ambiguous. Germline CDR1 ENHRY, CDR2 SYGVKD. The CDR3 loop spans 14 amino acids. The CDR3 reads CAISAWLIQETRYF. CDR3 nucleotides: TGTGCCATCAGTGCGTGGCTCATCCAAGAGACCCGGTACTTC.

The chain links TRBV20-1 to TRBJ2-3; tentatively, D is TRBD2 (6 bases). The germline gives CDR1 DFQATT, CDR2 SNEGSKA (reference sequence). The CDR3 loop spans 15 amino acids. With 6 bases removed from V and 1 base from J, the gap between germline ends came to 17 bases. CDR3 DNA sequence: TGCAGTGCCACTATTATAGCGGACCGCACAGATACGCAGTATTTT. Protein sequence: CSATIIADRTDTQYF.

The DNA for the CDR3 is TGTGCCAGCTCGCCCATCGATCCTGGGGGCTTCCGCTATGGCTACACCTTC. Translating gives CASSPIDPGGFRYGYTF. The chain is built from TRBV18 and TRBJ1-2; D might be TRBD1 (6 bases). The V and J ends lost 6 bases and 4 bases respectively, with 24 bases between them. The CDR3 contains 17 residues. Per germline, CDR1 KGHSH and CDR2 LQKENI.

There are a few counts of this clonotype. CDR3 bases: TGTGCCAGCAGCCTGCACGGACTAGCGGATTTTCGGGAGACCCAGTACTTC. Translation: CASSLHGLADFRETQYF. This sequence joins TRBV3-1 and TRBJ2-5, with 10 bases that match TRBD2. J was trimmed by 5 bases and V by 4 bases; bases with no gene match: 13. CDR1 LGHDT and CDR2 YNNKEL come from the germline V gene (reference sequence). The CDR3 runs to 17 residues.

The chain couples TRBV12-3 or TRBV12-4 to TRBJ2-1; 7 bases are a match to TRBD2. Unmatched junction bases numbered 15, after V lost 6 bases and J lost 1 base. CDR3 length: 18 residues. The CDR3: CASRGAGASGASYNEQFF. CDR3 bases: TGTGCCAGCAGGGGAGCCGGGGCTAGCGGAGCGTCCTACAATGAGCAGTTCTTC.

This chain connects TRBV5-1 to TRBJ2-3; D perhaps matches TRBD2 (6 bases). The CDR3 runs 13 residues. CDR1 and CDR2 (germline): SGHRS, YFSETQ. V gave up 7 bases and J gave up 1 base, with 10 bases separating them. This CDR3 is CASFGGGTDTQYF. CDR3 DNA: TGCGCCAGCTTCGGGGGTGGCACAGATACGCAGTATTTT.

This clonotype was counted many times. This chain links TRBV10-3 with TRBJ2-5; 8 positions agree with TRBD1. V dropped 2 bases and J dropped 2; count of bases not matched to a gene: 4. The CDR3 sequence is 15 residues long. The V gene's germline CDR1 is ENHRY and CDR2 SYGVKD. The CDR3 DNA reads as TGTGCCATCAGTGAGGGGGGACAGGTGCAAGAGACCCAGTACTTC. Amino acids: CAISEGGQVQETQYF.

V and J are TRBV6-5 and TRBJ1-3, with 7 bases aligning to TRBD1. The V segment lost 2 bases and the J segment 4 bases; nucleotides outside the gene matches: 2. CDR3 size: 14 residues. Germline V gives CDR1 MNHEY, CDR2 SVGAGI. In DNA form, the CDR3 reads TGTGCCAGCAGTTACAGGGGGCCCGGAAACACCATATATTTT. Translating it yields CASSYRGPGNTIYF.

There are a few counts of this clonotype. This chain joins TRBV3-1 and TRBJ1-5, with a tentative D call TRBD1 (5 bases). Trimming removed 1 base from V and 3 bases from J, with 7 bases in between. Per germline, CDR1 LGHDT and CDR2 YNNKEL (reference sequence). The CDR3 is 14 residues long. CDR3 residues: CASSQAGNNQPQHF. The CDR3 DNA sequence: TGTGCCAGCAGCCAAGCAGGGAACAATCAGCCCCAGCATTTT.

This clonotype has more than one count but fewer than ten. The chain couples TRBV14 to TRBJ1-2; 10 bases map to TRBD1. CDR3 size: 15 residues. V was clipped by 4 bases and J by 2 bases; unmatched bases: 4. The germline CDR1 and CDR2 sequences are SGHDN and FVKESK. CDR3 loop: CASSRQGARNYGYTF. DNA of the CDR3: TGTGCCAGCAGCCGACAGGGGGCGCGGAACTATGGCTACACCTTC.

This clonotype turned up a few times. CDR3 region: CASSERLLAGKYNEQFF. The CDR3 nucleotides read TGTGCCAGCAGTGAACGGCTCCTAGCGGGGAAATACAATGAGCAGTTCTTC. The chain is built from TRBV6-1 and TRBJ2-1, with 9 bases aligning to TRBD2. The CDR3 covers 17 residues. The V segment lost 2 bases and the J segment 4 bases; nucleotides outside the gene matches: 9. The germline V gene encodes CDR1 MNHNS and CDR2 SASEGT.

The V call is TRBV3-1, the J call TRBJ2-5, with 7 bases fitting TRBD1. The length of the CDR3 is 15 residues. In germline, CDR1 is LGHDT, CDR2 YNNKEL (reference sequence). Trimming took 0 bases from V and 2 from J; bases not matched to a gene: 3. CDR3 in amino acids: CASSQDLRGQETQYF. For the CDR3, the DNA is TGTGCCAGCAGCCAAGATCTCAGGGGGCAAGAGACCCAGTACTTC.

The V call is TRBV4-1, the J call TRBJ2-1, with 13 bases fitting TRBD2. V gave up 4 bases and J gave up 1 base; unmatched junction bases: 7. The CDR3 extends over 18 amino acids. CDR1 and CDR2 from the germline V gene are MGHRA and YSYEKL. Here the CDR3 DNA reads TGCGCCAGCAGCCCGTCCGCGACTAGCGGGAGGTCCTACAATGAGCAGTTCTTC. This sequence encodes CASSPSATSGRSYNEQFF.

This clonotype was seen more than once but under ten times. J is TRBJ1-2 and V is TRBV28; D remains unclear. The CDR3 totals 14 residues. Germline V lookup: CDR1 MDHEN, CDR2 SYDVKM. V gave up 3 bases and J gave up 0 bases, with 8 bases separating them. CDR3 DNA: TGTGCCAGCAGTTTTTCCCCATCTAACTATGGCTACACCTTC. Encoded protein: CASSFSPSNYGYTF.

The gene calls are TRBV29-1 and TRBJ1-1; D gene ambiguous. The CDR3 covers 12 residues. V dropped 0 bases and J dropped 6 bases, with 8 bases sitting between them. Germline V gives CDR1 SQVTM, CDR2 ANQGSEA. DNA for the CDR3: TGCAGCGTTGAAGATCGTCGCCCTGAAGCTTTCTTT. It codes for CSVEDRRPEAFF.

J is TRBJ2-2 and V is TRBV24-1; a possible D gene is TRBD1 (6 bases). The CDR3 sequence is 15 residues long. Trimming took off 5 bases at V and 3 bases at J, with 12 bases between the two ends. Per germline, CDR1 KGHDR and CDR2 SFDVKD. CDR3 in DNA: TGTGCCACCAGTGCCTGGGCAGGGGACACCGGGGAGCTGTTTTTT. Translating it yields CATSAWAGDTGELFF.

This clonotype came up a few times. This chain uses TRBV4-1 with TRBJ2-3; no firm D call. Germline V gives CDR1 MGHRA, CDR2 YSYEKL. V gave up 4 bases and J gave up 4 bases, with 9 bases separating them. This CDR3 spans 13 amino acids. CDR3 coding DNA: TGCGCCAGCAGCCTAATTATCGCAGATACGCAGTATTTT. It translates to CASSLIIADTQYF.

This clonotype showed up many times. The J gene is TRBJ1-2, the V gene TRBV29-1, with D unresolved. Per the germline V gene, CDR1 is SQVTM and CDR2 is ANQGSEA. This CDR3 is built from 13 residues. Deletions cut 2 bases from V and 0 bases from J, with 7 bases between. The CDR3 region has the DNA TGCAGCGTTGAATGGCAGTCTAACTATGGCTACACCTTC. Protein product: CSVEWQSNYGYTF.

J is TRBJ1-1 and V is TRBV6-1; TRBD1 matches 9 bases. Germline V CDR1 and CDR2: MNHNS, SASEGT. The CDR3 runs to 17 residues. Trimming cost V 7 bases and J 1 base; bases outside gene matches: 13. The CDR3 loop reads CASKGYTGGAENTEAFF. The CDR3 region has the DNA TGTGCCAGCAAAGGCTATACAGGGGGCGCGGAGAACACTGAAGCTTTCTTT.

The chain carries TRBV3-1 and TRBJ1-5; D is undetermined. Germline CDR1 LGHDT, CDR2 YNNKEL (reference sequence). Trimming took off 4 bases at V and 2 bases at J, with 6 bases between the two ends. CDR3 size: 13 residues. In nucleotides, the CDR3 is TGTGCCAGCAGCCTGCATGGCAATCAGCCCCAGCATTTT. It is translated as CASSLHGNQPQHF.